This T cell receptor beta chain was sequenced in a study of T-cell reconstitution after alpha-beta-depleted transplantation in children. In germline, CDR1 is MGHRA, CDR2 YSYEKL. V shed 1 base and J 1 base; nucleotides not matched to a gene: 9. The CDR3 sequence is 18 residues long. Unique molecular identifiers featured in how the TCRbeta library was prepared. TCRdb used MiXCR to reprocess the PCR reads, holding one entry per CDR3 protein. This table holds approximately 500,000 distinct CDR3 sequences, roughly 30% found once. General study findings and limits: The authors attributed T-cell counts and diversity one year after transplant mostly to newly produced T cells. About two months after transplant, alpha-beta T cells reportedly came from several hundred expanded graft clones.

A word on this clonotype: No antigen is known for it.

J is TRBJ2-1 and V is TRBV4-1; the match to TRBD2 covers 8 bases. This TCR was sampled from a boy less than two years old with Wiskott-Aldrich syndrome, due to receive a stem cell transplant. The sequenced sample was PBMCs, obtained before TCRalphabeta/CD19-depleted stem cell transplant. CDR3 sequence: CASSQGGMREESYNEQFF. The DNA for the CDR3 is TGCGCCAGCAGCCAAGGAGGTATGCGGGAGGAATCCTACAATGAGCAGTTCTTC.